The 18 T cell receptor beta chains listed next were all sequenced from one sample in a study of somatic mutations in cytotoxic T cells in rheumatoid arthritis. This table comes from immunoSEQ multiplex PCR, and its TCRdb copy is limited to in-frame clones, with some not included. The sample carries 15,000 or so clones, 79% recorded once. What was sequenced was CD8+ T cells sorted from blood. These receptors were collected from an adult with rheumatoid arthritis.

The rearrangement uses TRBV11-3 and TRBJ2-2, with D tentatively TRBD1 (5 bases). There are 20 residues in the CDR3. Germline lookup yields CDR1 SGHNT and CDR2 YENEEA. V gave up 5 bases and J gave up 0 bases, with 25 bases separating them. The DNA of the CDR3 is TGTGCCAGCAGCCCGACAGAGGCGCGGCCCCTCCACGCGAACACCGGGGAGCTGTTTTTT. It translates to CASSPTEARPLHANTGELFF.

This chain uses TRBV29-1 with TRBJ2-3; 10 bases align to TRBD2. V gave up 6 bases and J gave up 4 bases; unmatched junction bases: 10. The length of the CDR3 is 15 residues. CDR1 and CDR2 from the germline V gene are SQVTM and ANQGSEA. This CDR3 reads CSVPRASGSPDTQYF. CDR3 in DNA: TGCAGCGTCCCAAGGGCTAGCGGGAGTCCAGATACGCAGTATTTT.

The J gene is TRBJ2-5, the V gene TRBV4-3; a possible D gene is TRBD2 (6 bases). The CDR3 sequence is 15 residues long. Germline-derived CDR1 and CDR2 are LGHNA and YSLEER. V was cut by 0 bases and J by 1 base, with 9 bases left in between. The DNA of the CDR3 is TGCGCCAGCAGCCAAGACGGGGACTTCCAAGAGACCCAGTACTTC. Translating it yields CASSQDGDFQETQYF.

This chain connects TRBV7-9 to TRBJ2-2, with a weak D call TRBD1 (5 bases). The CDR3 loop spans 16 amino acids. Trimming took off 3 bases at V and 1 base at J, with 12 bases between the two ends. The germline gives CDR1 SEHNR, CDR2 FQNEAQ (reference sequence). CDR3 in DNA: TGTGCCAGCAGCTTGCTGGGGCTAGAGAACACCGGGGAGCTGTTTTTT. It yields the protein CASSLLGLENTGELFF.

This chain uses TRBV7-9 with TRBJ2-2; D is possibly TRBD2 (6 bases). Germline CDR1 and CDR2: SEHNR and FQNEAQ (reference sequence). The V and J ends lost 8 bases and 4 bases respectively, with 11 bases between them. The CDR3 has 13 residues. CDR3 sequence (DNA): TGTGCCAGCTCGGGAGAGGGCACCGGGGAGCTGTTTTTT. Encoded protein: CASSGEGTGELFF.

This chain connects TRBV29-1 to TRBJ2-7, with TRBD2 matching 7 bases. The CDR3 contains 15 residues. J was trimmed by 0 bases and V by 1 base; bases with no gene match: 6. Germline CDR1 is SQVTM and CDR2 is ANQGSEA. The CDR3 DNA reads TGCAGCGTTGAAGGTAGGCTAGCGGACTCCTACGAGCAGTACTTC. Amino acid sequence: CSVEGRLADSYEQYF.

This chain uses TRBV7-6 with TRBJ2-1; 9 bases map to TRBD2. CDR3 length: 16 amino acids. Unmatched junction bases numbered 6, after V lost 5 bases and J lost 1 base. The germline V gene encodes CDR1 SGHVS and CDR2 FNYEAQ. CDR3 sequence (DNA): TGTGCCAGCAGCCCCAATAGCGGGAGTTCCTACAATGAGCAGTTCTTC. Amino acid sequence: CASSPNSGSSYNEQFF.

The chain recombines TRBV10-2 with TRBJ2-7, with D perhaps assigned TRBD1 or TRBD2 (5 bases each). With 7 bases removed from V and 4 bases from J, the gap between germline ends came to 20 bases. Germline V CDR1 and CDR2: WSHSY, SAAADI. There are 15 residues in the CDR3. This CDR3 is CASTWGRDGVYEQYF. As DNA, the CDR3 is TGCGCCAGCACTTGGGGCAGGGACGGAGTATACGAGCAGTACTTC.

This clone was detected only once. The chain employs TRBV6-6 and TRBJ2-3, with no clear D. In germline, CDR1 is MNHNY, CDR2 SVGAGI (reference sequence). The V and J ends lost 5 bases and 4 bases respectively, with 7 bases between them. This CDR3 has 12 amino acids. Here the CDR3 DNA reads TGTGCCAGCAGTGCTATGGCAGATACGCAGTATTTT. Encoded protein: CASSAMADTQYF.

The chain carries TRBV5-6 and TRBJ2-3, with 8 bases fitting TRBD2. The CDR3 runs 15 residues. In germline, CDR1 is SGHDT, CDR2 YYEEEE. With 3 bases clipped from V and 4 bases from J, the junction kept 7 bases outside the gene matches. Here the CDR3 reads CASSSPSGSPDTQYF. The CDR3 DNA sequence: TGTGCCAGCAGCTCCCCGAGCGGGAGCCCAGATACGCAGTATTTT. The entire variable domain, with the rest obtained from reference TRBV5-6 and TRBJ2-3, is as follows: DAGVTQSPTHLIKTRGQQVTLRCSPKSGHDTVSWYQQALGQGPQFIFQYYEEEERQRGNFPDRFSGHQFPNYSSELNVNALLLGDSALYLCASSSPSGSPDTQYFGPGTRLTVL.

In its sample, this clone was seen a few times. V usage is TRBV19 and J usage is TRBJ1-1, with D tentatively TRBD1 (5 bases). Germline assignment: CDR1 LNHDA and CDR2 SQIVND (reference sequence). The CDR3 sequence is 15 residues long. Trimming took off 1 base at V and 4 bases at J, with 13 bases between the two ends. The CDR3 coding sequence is TGTGCCAGTAGTATAGCAGGGAGGGGTAGCACTGAAGCTTTCTTT. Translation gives CASSIAGRGSTEAFF.

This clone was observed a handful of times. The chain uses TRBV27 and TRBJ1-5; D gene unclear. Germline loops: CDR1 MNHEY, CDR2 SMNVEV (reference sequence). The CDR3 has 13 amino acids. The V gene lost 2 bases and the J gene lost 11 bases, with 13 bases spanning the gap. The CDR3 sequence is CASSLRGSEAQHF. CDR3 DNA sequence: TGTGCCAGCAGTTTAAGAGGGTCTGAGGCCCAGCATTTT.

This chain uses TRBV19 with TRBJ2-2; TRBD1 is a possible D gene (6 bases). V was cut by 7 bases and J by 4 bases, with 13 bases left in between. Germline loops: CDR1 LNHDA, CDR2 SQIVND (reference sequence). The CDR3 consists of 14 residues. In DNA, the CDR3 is TGTGCCAGTACCCTGGACAGCGCCACCGGGGAGCTGTTTTTT. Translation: CASTLDSATGELFF.

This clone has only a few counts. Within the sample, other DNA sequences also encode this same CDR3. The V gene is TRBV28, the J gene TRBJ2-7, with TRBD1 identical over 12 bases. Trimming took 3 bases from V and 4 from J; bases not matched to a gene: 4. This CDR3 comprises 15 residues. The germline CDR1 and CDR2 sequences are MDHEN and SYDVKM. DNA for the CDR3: TGTGCCAGCAGTTTGCGGGACAGGGGGCTTTACGAGCAGTACTTC. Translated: CASSLRDRGLYEQYF.

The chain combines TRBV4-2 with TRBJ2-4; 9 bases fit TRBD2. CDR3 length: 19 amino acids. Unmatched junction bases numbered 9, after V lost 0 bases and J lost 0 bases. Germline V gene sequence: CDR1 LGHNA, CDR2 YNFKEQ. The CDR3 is CASSQERLAGPIAKNIQYF. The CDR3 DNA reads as TGTGCCAGCAGCCAAGAAAGGCTAGCGGGGCCTATAGCCAAAAACATTCAGTACTTC.

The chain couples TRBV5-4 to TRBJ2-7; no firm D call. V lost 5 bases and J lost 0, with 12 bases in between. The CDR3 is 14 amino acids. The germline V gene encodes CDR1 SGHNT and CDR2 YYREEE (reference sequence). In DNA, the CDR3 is TGTGCCAGCAGTCATTTCTTAGACTCCTACGAGCAGTACTTC. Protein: CASSHFLDSYEQYF.

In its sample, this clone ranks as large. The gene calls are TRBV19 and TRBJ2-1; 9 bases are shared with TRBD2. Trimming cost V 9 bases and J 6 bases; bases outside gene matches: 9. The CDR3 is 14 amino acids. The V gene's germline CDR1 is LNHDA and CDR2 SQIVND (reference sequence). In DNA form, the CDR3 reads TGTGCCAGCCAGTTAGCGGGAGTGGCCAATGAGCAGTTCTTC. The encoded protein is CASQLAGVANEQFF. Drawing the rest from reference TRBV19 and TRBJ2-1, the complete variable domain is DGGITQSPKYLFRKEGQNVTLSCEQNLNHDAMYWYRQDPGQGLRLIYYSQIVNDFQKGDIAEGYSVSREKKESFPLTVTSAQKNPTAFYLCASQLAGVANEQFFGPGTRLTVL.

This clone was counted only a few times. CDR3 amino acids: CASSLGTGGHGYTF. CDR3 nucleotides: TGTGCCAGCAGCTTAGGGACAGGGGGGCATGGCTACACCTTC. The chain joins TRBV7-9 to TRBJ1-2; 10 bases are a match to TRBD1. The ends lost 1 base at V and 6 bases at J; junction bases unmatched: 2. The CDR3 runs to 14 residues. From germline, CDR1 is SEHNR and CDR2 FQNEAQ (reference sequence).